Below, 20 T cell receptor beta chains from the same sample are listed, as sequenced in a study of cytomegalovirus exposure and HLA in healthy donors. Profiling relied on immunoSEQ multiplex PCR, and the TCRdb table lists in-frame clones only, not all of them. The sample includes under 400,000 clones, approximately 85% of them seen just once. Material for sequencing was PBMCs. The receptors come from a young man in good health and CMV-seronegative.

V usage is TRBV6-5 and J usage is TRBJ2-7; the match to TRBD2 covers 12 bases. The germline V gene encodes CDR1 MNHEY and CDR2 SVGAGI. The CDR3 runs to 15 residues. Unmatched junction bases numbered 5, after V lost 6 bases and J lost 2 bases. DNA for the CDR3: TGTGCCAGCAGAGATTCTAGCGGGGGGGCCTACGAGCAGTACTTC. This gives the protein CASRDSSGGAYEQYF.

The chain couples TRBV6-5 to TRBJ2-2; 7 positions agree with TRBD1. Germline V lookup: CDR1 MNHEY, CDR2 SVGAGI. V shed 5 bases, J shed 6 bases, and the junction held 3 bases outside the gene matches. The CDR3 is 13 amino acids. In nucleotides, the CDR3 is TGTGCCAGCAGTCGAACAGGGGCCGGGGAGCTGTTTTTT. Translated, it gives CASSRTGAGELFF.

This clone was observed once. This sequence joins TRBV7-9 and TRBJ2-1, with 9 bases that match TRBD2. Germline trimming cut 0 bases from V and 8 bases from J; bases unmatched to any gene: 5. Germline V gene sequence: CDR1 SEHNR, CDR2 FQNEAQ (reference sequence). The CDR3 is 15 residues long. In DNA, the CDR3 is TGTGCCAGCAGCTTAGCGATAGCGGGGGAGGATGAGCAGTTCTTC. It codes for CASSLAIAGEDEQFF.

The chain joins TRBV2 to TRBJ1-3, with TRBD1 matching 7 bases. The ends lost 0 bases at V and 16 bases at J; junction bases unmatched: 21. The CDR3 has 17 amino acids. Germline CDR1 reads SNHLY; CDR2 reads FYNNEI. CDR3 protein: CASSEALKFGQAEDGYF. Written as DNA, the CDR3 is TGTGCCAGCAGTGAAGCGCTTAAGTTCGGACAGGCAGAGGATGGGTATTTT.

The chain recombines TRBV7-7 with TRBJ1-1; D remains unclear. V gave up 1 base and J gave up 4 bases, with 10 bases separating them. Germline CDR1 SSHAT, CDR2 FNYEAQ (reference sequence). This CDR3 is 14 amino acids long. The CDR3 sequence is CASSLDFGSTEAFF. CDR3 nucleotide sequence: TGTGCCAGCAGCTTAGATTTTGGCTCCACTGAAGCTTTCTTT.

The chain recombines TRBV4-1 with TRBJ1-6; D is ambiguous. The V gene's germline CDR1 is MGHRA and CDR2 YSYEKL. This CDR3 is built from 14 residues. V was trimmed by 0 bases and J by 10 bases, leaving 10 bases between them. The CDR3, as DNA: TGCGCCAGCAGCCAAGATCGACAAGGATCACCCCTCCACTTT. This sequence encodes CASSQDRQGSPLHF.

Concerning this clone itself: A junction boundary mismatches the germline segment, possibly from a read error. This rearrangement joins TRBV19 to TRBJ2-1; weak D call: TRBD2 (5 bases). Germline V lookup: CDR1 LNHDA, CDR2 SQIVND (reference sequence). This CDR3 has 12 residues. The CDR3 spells CASSMGDTSTLF. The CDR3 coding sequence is TGTGCCAGTAGTATGGGAGATACGTCTACTCTCTTC.

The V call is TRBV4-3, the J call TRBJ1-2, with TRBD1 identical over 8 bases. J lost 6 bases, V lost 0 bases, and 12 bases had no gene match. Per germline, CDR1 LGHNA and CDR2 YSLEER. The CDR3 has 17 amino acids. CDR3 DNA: TGCGCCAGCAGCCAAGAACCCTACAGGGGGGCAGGGGATGGCTACACCTTC. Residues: CASSQEPYRGAGDGYTF.

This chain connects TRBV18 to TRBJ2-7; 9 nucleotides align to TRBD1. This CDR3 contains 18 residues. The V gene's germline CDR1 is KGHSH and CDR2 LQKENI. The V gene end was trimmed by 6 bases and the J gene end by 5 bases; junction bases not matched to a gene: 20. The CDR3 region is CASSQRPGTGLSVDEQYF. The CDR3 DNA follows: TGTGCCAGCTCCCAAAGGCCTGGGACAGGGTTAAGTGTCGACGAGCAGTACTTC.

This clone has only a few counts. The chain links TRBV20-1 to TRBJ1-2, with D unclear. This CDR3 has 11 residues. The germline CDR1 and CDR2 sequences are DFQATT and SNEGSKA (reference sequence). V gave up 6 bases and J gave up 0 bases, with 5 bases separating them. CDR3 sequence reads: CSAGANYGYTF. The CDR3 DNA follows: TGCAGTGCCGGGGCTAACTATGGCTACACCTTC.

The CDR3 loop reads CASSLDLRVGHTNTGELFF. Written as DNA, the CDR3 is TGTGCCAGCAGCTTAGATCTTAGAGTGGGACATACGAACACCGGGGAGCTGTTTTTT. The chain links TRBV11-2 to TRBJ2-2, with TRBD1 as a possible D gene (6 bases). Germline V gives CDR1 SGHAT, CDR2 FQNNGV. The CDR3 is made up of 19 amino acids. Trimming removed 0 bases from V and 0 bases from J, with 17 bases in between.

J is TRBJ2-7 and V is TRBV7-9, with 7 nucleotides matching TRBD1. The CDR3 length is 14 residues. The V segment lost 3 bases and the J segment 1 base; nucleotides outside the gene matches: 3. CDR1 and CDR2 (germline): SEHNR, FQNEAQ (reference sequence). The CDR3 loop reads CASSFGTDSYEQYF. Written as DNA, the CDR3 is TGTGCCAGCAGCTTTGGGACAGATTCCTACGAGCAGTACTTC.

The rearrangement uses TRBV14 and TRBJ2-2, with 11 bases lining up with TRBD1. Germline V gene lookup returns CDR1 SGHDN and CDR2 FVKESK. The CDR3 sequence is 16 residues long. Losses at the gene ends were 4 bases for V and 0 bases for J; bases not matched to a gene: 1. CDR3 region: CASSRDRGTNTGELFF. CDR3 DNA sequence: TGTGCCAGCAGCCGGGACAGGGGGACGAACACCGGGGAGCTGTTTTTT.

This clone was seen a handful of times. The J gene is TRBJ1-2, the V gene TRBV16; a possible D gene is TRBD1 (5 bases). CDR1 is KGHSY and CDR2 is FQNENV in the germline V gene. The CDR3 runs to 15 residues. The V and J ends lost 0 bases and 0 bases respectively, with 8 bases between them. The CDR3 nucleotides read TGTGCCAGCAGCCAATCCAGACAGACTAACTATGGCTACACCTTC. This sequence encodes CASSQSRQTNYGYTF.

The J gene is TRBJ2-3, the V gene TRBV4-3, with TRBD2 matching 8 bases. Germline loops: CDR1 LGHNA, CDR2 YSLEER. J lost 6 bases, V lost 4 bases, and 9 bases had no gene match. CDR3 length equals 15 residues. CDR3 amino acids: CASSPLRTSSDTQYF. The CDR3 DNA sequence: TGCGCCAGCAGCCCCCTCCGGACTAGCTCGGATACGCAGTATTTT.

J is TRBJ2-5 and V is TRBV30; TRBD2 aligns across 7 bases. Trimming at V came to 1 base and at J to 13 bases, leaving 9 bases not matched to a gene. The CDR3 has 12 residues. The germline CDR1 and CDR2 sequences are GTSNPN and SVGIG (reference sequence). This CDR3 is CAWSAPTGRAYF. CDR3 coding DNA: TGTGCCTGGAGTGCACCTACTGGGAGGGCGTACTTC.

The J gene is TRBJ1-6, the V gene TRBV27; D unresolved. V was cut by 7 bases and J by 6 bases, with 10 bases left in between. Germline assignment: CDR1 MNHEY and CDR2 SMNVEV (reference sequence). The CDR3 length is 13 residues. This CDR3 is CASTRTVNSPLHF. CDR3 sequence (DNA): TGTGCCAGCACCCGGACTGTTAATTCACCCCTCCACTTT.

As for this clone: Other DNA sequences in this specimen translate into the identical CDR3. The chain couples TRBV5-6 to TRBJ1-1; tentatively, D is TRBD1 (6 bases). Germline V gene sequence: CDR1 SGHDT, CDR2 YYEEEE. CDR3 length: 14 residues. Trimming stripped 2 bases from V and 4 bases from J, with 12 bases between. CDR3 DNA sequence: TGTGCCAGCAGCTTACAGGGTTGGAGCACTGAAGCTTTCTTT. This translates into CASSLQGWSTEAFF.

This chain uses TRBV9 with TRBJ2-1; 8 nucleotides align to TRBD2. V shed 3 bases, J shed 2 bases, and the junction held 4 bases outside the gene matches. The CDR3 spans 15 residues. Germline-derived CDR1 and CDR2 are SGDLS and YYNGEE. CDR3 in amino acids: CASSASGGTYNEQFF. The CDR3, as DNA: TGTGCCAGCAGCGCGAGCGGGGGTACCTACAATGAGCAGTTCTTC.

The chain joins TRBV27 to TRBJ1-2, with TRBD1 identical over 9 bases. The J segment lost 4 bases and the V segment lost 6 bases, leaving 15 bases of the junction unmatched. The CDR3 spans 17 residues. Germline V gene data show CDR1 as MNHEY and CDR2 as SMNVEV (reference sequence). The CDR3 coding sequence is TGTGCCAGCAGCCCACTCGATCCCGGGACAGGGACCTATGGCTACACCTTC. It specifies CASSPLDPGTGTYGYTF.